A selection of T cell receptor beta chains follows, all from one sample in a study of blood T cell repertoires in COVID-19. Assay used: immunoSEQ multiplex PCR; TCRdb lists only in-frame clones, some missing. The data show some 110,000 clones, approximately 83% seen once. Material for sequencing was peripheral blood. Every receptor here comes from a man aged 45-65 years with acute or convalescent COVID-19. Each CDR3 is given with its conserved first and last residue. A D gene is named only where the DNA matches it firmly. Expanded clones get a size class; other rows say once, few or many, or leave the size out.

CDR3	DNA	length	V	J	size	D
CASSLASLAGGPFYEQYF	TGTGCCAGCAGCTTGGCTAGCCTAGCGGGGGGGCCTTTCTACGAGCAGTACTTC	18	TRBV5-4	TRBJ2-7	few	TRBD2
CASSSAGTVLYEQYF	TGTGCCAGCAGCTCCGCCGGGACTGTACTCTACGAGCAGTACTTC	15	TRBV11-2	TRBJ2-7	-	-
CATSDPSSTYNEQFF	TGTGCCACCAGTGACCCCTCAAGCACCTACAATGAGCAGTTCTTC	15	TRBV24-1	TRBJ2-1	-	-
CSVVGAVTEAFF	TGCAGCGTTGTAGGAGCTGTTACTGAAGCTTTCTTT	12	TRBV29-1	TRBJ1-1	-	-
CASSSRTGGTDTQYF	TGTGCCAGCAGCTCGAGGACAGGGGGCACAGATACGCAGTATTTT	15	TRBV7-3	TRBJ2-3	-	TRBD1
CASSEVGQENMKQYF	TGTGCCAGCAGTGAAGTAGGACAGGAAAATATGAAGCAGTACTTC	15	TRBV6-1	TRBJ2-7	-	TRBD1
CASSFQGITNEKLFF	TGTGCCAGCAGCTTTCAGGGTATCACTAATGAAAAACTGTTTTTT	15	TRBV7-9	TRBJ1-4	-	-
CASSPGWQGPYNEQFF	TGTGCCAGCAGCCCCGGTTGGCAGGGCCCCTACAATGAGCAGTTCTTC	16	TRBV11-1	TRBJ2-1	once	-
CASSYGTGPLNQPQHF	TGTGCCAGCAGTTACGGGACAGGGCCTCTCAATCAGCCCCAGCATTTT	16	TRBV6-2/TRBV6-3	TRBJ1-5	-	TRBD1
CASSQVPWQNYGYTF	TGCGCCAGCAGCCAAGTCCCATGGCAGAACTATGGCTACACCTTC	15	TRBV4-1	TRBJ1-2	-	-
CASSERREGVTDTQYF	TGCGCCAGCAGTGAGAGGAGAGAAGGGGTCACAGATACGCAGTATTTT	16	TRBV10-1	TRBJ2-3	-	-
CASSFTGETQYF	TGTGCCAGCAGCTTTACGGGGGAGACCCAGTACTTC	12	TRBV7-9	TRBJ2-5	-	-
CASSRGGTTYNEQFF	TGTGCCAGCAGCCGGGGGGGCACCACCTACAATGAGCAGTTCTTC	15	TRBV7-2	TRBJ2-1	-	TRBD2
CASSPPGRGNQPQHF	TGTGCCAGCAGTCCTCCGGGACGGGGGAATCAGCCCCAGCATTTT	15	TRBV28	TRBJ1-5	-	-
CASSADTGGITEAFF	TGTGCCAGCAGCGCGGATACAGGGGGCATCACTGAAGCTTTCTTT	15	TRBV7-9	TRBJ1-1	-	TRBD1
CASSLFSGRTNTGELFF	TGTGCCAGCAGCTTGTTTAGCGGGAGAACGAACACCGGGGAGCTGTTTTTT	17	TRBV5-6	TRBJ2-2	-	TRBD2
CASRVRRTRTEAFF	TGTGCCAGCAGGGTCAGGCGCACTAGGACTGAAGCTTTCTTT	14	TRBV28	TRBJ1-1	-	-
CASRPTSGSSYEQYF	TGCGCCAGCAGGCCTACTAGCGGGAGCTCCTACGAGCAGTACTTC	15	TRBV4-1	TRBJ2-7	many	TRBD2
CASSLAESGGRGAEAFF	TGCGCCAGCAGCTTGGCCGAGTCAGGGGGCCGGGGCGCTGAAGCTTTCTTT	17	TRBV5-1	TRBJ1-1	-	TRBD1
CASSQGNSGRSDTQYF	TGTGCCAGCAGCCAAGGAAATAGCGGGAGGTCAGATACGCAGTATTTT	16	TRBV14	TRBJ2-3	-	TRBD2
CASSQGLASTDTQYF	TGTGCCAGCAGCCAAGGGCTTGCTAGCACAGATACGCAGTATTTT	15	TRBV3-1/TRBV3-2	TRBJ2-3	-	-
CASSRQYTDTQYF	TGTGCCAGCAGCAGACAGTACACAGATACGCAGTATTTT	13	TRBV5-6	TRBJ2-3	few	-
CASSLRSFGNSPLHF	TGCGCCAGCAGCTTACGGAGCTTCGGGAATTCACCCCTCCACTTT	15	TRBV5-1	TRBJ1-6	-	-
CASSRELGGGELFF	TGTGCCAGCAGTCGGGAGCTTGGGGGCGGGGAGCTGTTTTTT	14	TRBV6-4	TRBJ2-2	-	-
CAWETGFAYYGYTF	TGTGCCTGGGAAACAGGGTTCGCGTACTATGGCTACACCTTC	14	TRBV30	TRBJ1-2	-	-
CASSPGQDYEQYF	TGTGCCAGCAGCCCCGGACAGGACTACGAGCAGTACTTC	13	TRBV7-3	TRBJ2-7	-	TRBD1
CAWRKQGKRTEAFF	TGTGCCTGGAGGAAACAGGGGAAGAGGACTGAAGCTTTCTTT	14	TRBV30	TRBJ1-1	-	TRBD1
CASSERGRGNTIYF	TGTGCCAGCAGTGAAAGGGGCAGGGGGAACACCATATATTTT	14	TRBV2	TRBJ1-3	-	TRBD1
CASSFGTGGDEQYF	TGTGCCAGCAGCTTCGGGACAGGGGGCGACGAGCAGTACTTC	14	TRBV5-5	TRBJ2-7	few	TRBD1
CASSFGFGSGNTIYF	TGCGCCAGCAGCTTCGGGTTCGGCTCTGGAAACACCATATATTTT	15	TRBV5-1	TRBJ1-3	few	-
CASLRWDRINTEAFF	TGTGCCAGTCTACGTTGGGACAGAATAAACACTGAAGCTTTCTTT	15	TRBV7-9	TRBJ1-1	-	TRBD1
CASTTGTTNTGELFF	TGTGCCAGCACCACCGGGACTACGAACACCGGGGAGCTGTTTTTT	15	TRBV7-9	TRBJ2-2	once	TRBD2
CASSEYSGAGGETQYF	TGTGCCAGCAGTGAATATTCAGGGGCAGGAGGAGAGACCCAGTACTTC	16	TRBV25-1	TRBJ2-5	-	-
CASSLGLSGTYREYEQYF	TGTGCCAGCAGCTTAGGCCTTTCGGGGACATATAGGGAATACGAGCAGTACTTC	18	TRBV13	TRBJ2-7	-	-
CASSQDAFEGLSSYNEQFF	TGCGCCAGCAGCCAAGATGCCTTTGAGGGCCTGAGCTCCTACAATGAGCAGTTCTTC	19	TRBV4-1	TRBJ2-1	-	-
CASSPGLYSNQPQHF	TGTGCCAGCAGCCCGGGACTTTATAGCAATCAGCCCCAGCATTTT	15	TRBV3-1/TRBV3-2	TRBJ1-5	-	-
CASSPYIAGGQNEQFF	TGTGCCAGCAGCCCTTACATAGCGGGGGGGCAAAATGAGCAGTTCTTC	16	TRBV9	TRBJ2-1	once	TRBD2
CASSARGGPMNTEAFF	TGTGCCAGCTCAGCCCGGGGGGGACCCATGAACACTGAAGCTTTCTTT	16	TRBV18	TRBJ1-1	-	-
CASSQARDTQYF	TGTGCCAGCAGCCAAGCCAGAGATACGCAGTATTTT	12	TRBV14	TRBJ2-3	-	-
CATSRESGPTGELFF	TGTGCCACCAGTCGGGAATCTGGGCCCACCGGGGAGCTGTTTTTT	15	TRBV24-1	TRBJ2-2	-	-
CASSLRTIQGTQYF	TGCGCCAGCAGCCTGCGAACTATCCAGGGGACCCAGTACTTC	14	TRBV4-1	TRBJ2-5	-	-
CASGDRPRSTDTQYF	TGTGCCAGTGGAGACAGGCCCCGTAGCACAGATACGCAGTATTTT	15	TRBV19	TRBJ2-3	-	-
CASSLGGRNNYGYTF	TGTGCCAGCAGCTTGGGAGGGCGGAATAACTATGGCTACACCTTC	15	TRBV5-6	TRBJ1-2	-	-
CASSPQGSHSETQYF	TGTGCCAGCAGCCCCCAGGGGTCACATTCGGAGACCCAGTACTTC	15	TRBV3-1/TRBV3-2	TRBJ2-5	-	-
CASSYSERGAYEQYF	TGTGCCAGCAGTTACTCTGAGCGGGGGGCCTACGAGCAGTACTTC	15	TRBV6-7	TRBJ2-7	-	TRBD2
CASSPDSSGNTIYF	TGTGCCAGCAGCCCGGACAGCTCTGGAAACACCATATATTTT	14	TRBV9	TRBJ1-3	-	-
CASSWSETYNEQFF	TGTGCCAGCAGTTGGAGCGAAACCTACAATGAGCAGTTCTTC	14	TRBV6-2/TRBV6-3	TRBJ2-1	-	-